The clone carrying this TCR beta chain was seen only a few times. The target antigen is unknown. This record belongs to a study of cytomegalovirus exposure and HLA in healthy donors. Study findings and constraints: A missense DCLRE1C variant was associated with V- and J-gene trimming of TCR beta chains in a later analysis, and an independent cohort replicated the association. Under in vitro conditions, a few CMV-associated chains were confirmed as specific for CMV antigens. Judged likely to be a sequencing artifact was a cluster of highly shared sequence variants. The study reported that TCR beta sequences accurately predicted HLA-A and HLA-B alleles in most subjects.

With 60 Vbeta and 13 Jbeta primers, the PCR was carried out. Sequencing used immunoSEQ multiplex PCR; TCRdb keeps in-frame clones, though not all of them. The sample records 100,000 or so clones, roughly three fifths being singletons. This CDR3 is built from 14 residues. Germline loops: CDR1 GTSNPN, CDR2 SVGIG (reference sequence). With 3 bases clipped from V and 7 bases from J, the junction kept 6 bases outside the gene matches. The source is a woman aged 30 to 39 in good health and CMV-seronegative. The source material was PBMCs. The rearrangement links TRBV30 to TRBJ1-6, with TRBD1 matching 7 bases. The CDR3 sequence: CAWRRQGDNSPLHF. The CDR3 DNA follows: TGTGCCTGGAGAAGACAGGGCGACAATTCACCCCTCCACTTT.